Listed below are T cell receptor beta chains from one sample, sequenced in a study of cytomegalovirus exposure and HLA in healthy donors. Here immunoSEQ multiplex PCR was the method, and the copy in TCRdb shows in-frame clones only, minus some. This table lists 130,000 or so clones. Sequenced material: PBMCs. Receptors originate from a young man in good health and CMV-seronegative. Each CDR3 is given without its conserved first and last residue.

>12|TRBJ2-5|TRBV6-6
ASSYGSGGETQY
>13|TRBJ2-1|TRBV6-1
ASSEIAETYNEQF
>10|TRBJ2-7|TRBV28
ASSWGGYEQY
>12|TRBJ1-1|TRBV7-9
ASSVDRGNTEAF
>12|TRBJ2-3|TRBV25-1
ASNPPGREDTQY
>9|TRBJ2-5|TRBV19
ASSSRETQY
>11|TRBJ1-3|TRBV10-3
ATVQSSGNTIY
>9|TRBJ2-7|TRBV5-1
ASSHNYEQY
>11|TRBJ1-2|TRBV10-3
AISRQGDYGYT
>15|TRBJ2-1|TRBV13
ASSLVGSGLGYNEQF
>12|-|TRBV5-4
ASSSQGAGYEQY
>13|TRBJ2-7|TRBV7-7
ASSVRDRGPYEQY
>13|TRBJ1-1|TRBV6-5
ASSYVGGVNTEAF
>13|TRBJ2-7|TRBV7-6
ASSFQAPALYEQY
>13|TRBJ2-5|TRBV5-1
ASSTSEYPPRDQY
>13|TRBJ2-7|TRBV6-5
ASRRETGMSYEQY
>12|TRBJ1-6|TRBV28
ASSLGQDNSPLH
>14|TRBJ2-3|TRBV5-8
ASSQGPNGESDTQY
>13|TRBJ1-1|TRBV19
ASSPDATGWSEAF
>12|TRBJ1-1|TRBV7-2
ASSPQTGRTEAF
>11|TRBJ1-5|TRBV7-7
ASSLDPGQPQH
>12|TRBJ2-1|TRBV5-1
ASSILAGGNEQF
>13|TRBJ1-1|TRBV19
ASSVDRRTNTEAF
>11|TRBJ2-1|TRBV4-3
ASSQDSYNEQF
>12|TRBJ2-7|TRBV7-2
ASSPSGQAYEQY
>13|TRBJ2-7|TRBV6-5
ASSHGTGFTYEQY
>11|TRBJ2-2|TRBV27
ASSTTVHGELF
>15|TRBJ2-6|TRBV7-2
ASSLSGGSSGANVLT
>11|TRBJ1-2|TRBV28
ASSPPDSYGYT
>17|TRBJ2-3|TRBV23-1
ASSPLTSGRRPITDTQY
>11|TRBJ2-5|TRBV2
ASRQGWEETQY
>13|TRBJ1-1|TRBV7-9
ASSLTSQGAGHAF
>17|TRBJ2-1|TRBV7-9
ASSSQGLAGVGSYNEQF
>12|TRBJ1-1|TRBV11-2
ASSLDTGGRPAF
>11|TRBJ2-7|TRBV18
ASSPRSADEQY
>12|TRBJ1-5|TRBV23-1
ASSQSTGNGPQH
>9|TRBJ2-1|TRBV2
ASLVYNEQF
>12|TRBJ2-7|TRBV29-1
SVGHEGGPYEQY
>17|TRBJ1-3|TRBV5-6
ASSFRDSITFSSGNTIY
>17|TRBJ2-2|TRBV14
ASNARGTASISNTGELF
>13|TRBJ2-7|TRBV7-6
ASSLRTGVSYEQY
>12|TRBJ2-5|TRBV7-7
ASSSDRRGETQY
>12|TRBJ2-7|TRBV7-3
ASSLYTESNEQY
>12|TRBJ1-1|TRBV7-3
ASSSLVADKITF
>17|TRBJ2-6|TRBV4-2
ASSQEGLAGPAGANVLT
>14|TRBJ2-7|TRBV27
ASSRGRGRGGYEQY
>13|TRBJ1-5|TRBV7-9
ASSPQGDGNQPQH
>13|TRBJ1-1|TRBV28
ANPGTGNGDTEAF
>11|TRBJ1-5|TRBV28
ASHDRSGEPQH
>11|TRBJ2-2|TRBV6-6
ASTGRPGGELF
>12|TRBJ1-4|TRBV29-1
SAGQISTNEKLF
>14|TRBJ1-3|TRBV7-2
ASRDIGGETGNTIY
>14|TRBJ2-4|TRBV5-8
ASSRTGTLGWDIQY